This is a list of T cell receptor beta chains from one sample in a study of blood T cell repertoires in COVID-19. Profiling relied on immunoSEQ multiplex PCR, and the TCRdb table lists in-frame clones only, not all of them. The sample consists of about 120,000 clones, approximately 82% of them appearing once. What was sequenced was peripheral blood. The source of these receptors is a man in his 60s with acute or convalescent COVID-19. The CDR3 runs from the conserved cysteine through the conserved F or W. The order of the fields is clone size, V gene, D gene, J gene, CDR3 protein, CDR3 DNA. The D gene is left open where the match is weak. Clone size, where shown, is once, few, many, or a class for clones that have expanded.

size: few
V: TRBV27
D: NA
J: TRBJ1-6
CDR3: CASSLGWQGNSPLHF
DNA: TGTGCCAGCAGTTTAGGATGGCAGGGGAATTCACCCCTCCACTTT

size: NA
V: TRBV6-5
D: NA
J: TRBJ1-2
CDR3: CASSSLGGGYGYTF
DNA: TGTGCCAGCAGTTCCTTGGGGGGGGGCTATGGCTACACCTTC

size: NA
V: TRBV7-6
D: NA
J: TRBJ2-5
CDR3: CASSPGSGEETQYF
DNA: TGTGCCAGCAGCCCTGGGAGCGGAGAAGAGACCCAGTACTTC

size: NA
V: TRBV14
D: NA
J: TRBJ2-1
CDR3: CASSHPQGSYNEQFF
DNA: TGTGCCAGCAGCCACCCACAGGGTTCCTACAATGAGCAGTTCTTC

size: NA
V: TRBV9
D: NA
J: TRBJ2-1
CDR3: CASSVGQESYNEQFF
DNA: TGTGCCAGCAGCGTAGGACAGGAATCCTACAATGAGCAGTTCTTC

size: NA
V: TRBV7-9
D: TRBD2
J: TRBJ2-4
CDR3: CASSPLGGGRASKNIQYF
DNA: TGTGCCAGCAGCCCTCTCGGGGGCGGGAGGGCCTCCAAAAACATTCAGTACTTC

size: NA
V: TRBV6-5
D: TRBD1
J: TRBJ1-1
CDR3: CASRLTGGAGTEAFF
DNA: TGTGCCAGCAGGCTGACAGGGGGCGCGGGAACTGAAGCTTTCTTT

size: NA
V: TRBV7-8
D: TRBD1
J: TRBJ2-1
CDR3: CASSPDPTGLSSYNEQFF
DNA: TGTGCCAGCAGCCCCGACCCGACAGGGCTGAGCTCCTACAATGAGCAGTTCTTC

size: NA
V: TRBV18
D: NA
J: TRBJ2-2
CDR3: CASSSGLVGPGELFF
DNA: TGTGCCAGCTCATCGGGACTGGTTGGCCCCGGGGAGCTGTTTTTT

size: NA
V: TRBV11-2
D: NA
J: TRBJ2-2
CDR3: CASSLTGQNTGELFF
DNA: TGTGCCAGCAGCTTAACGGGACAGAACACCGGGGAGCTGTTTTTT

size: NA
V: TRBV28
D: TRBD2
J: TRBJ2-7
CDR3: CASSGGRAVYEQYF
DNA: TGTGCCAGCAGCGGCGGGAGGGCCGTGTACGAGCAGTACTTC

size: NA
V: TRBV4-1
D: TRBD1
J: TRBJ1-5
CDR3: CASSQGSLLGQYNQPQHF
DNA: TGCGCCAGCAGCCAAGGGTCGCTACTGGGACAGTACAATCAGCCCCAGCATTTT

size: few
V: TRBV2
D: NA
J: TRBJ1-4
CDR3: CASSKDRNNEKLFF
DNA: TGTGCCAGCAGTAAAGACAGGAATAATGAAAAACTGTTTTTT

size: NA
V: TRBV7-9
D: TRBD2
J: TRBJ2-1
CDR3: CASSLAGGNNEQFF
DNA: TGTGCCAGCAGCCTAGCGGGAGGGAACAATGAGCAGTTCTTC

size: NA
V: TRBV9
D: NA
J: TRBJ2-3
CDR3: CASSVGLEGNTDTQYF
DNA: TGTGCCAGCAGCGTAGGGCTGGAGGGAAACACAGATACGCAGTATTTT

size: NA
V: TRBV19
D: TRBD2
J: TRBJ2-2
CDR3: CASSQGTSGIGELFF
DNA: TGTGCCAGTAGCCAAGGGACTAGCGGGATCGGGGAGCTGTTTTTT

size: few
V: TRBV29-1
D: NA
J: TRBJ2-2
CDR3: CSVEWAGSGVGELFF
DNA: TGCAGCGTTGAATGGGCGGGTAGTGGAGTCGGGGAGCTGTTTTTT

size: NA
V: TRBV28
D: NA
J: TRBJ1-4
CDR3: CASRKQGLGEKLFF
DNA: TGTGCCAGCAGGAAACAGGGTTTGGGTGAAAAACTGTTTTTT

size: NA
V: TRBV10-3
D: NA
J: TRBJ1-1
CDR3: CAISVGGDTEAFF
DNA: TGTGCCATCAGTGTAGGGGGTGACACTGAAGCTTTCTTT

size: many
V: TRBV11-3
D: TRBD1
J: TRBJ1-5
CDR3: CASSTRDRDPYSNQPQHF
DNA: TGTGCCAGCAGCACCCGGGACAGGGACCCGTATAGCAATCAGCCCCAGCATTTT

size: NA
V: TRBV6-2/TRBV6-3
D: NA
J: TRBJ2-3
CDR3: CASSPPGSSADTQYF
DNA: TGTGCCAGCAGCCCCCCGGGTTCATCCGCAGATACGCAGTATTTT

size: once
V: TRBV24-1
D: TRBD1
J: TRBJ1-2
CDR3: CATSETGDYGYTF
DNA: TGTGCCACCAGTGAGACAGGGGACTATGGCTACACCTTC

size: NA
V: TRBV6-6
D: NA
J: TRBJ1-2
CDR3: CASSYLQGGNYGYTF
DNA: TGTGCCAGCAGTTACTTGCAGGGCGGTAACTATGGCTACACCTTC

size: NA
V: TRBV3-1/TRBV3-2
D: NA
J: TRBJ2-2
CDR3: CASSQVRLYTGELFF
DNA: TGTGCCAGCAGCCAAGTGCGCCTATACACCGGGGAGCTGTTTTTT

size: NA
V: TRBV4-2
D: TRBD1
J: TRBJ2-7
CDR3: CASSQPAGQGTYEQYF
DNA: TGTGCCAGCAGCCAACCCGCGGGACAGGGAACCTACGAGCAGTACTTC

size: NA
V: TRBV30
D: TRBD1
J: TRBJ2-3
CDR3: CAWSAWGTGAGGRTQYF
DNA: TGTGCCTGGAGTGCCTGGGGCACAGGGGCCGGCGGACGCACGCAGTATTTT

size: NA
V: TRBV19
D: NA
J: TRBJ1-5
CDR3: CASTPLGVNQPQHF
DNA: TGTGCCAGTACCCCTTTAGGGGTCAATCAGCCCCAGCATTTT

size: NA
V: TRBV27
D: NA
J: TRBJ2-2
CDR3: CASQRARSPGELFF
DNA: TGTGCCAGCCAGCGGGCCCGGTCGCCCGGGGAGCTGTTTTTT

size: NA
V: TRBV24-1
D: NA
J: TRBJ2-1
CDR3: CATSDWTGYNEQFF
DNA: TGTGCCACCAGTGATTGGACTGGATACAATGAGCAGTTCTTC

size: NA
V: TRBV4-2
D: TRBD1
J: TRBJ2-7
CDR3: CASSPSGQNYEQYF
DNA: TGTGCCAGCAGCCCTTCGGGACAGAACTACGAGCAGTACTTC

size: NA
V: TRBV5-1
D: TRBD1
J: TRBJ2-7
CDR3: CASSLKGTGAVSSSYEQYF
DNA: TGCGCCAGCAGCTTGAAAGGGACAGGGGCGGTCAGCAGCTCCTACGAGCAGTACTTC

size: NA
V: TRBV2
D: TRBD1
J: TRBJ1-1
CDR3: CASRLTGGVYSTEAFF
DNA: TGTGCCAGCAGGCTGACAGGGGGCGTTTATAGCACTGAAGCTTTCTTT

size: NA
V: TRBV5-1
D: TRBD1
J: TRBJ1-6
CDR3: CASSLAPGQGASPLHF
DNA: TGCGCCAGCAGCTTGGCCCCGGGACAGGGTGCCTCACCCCTCCACTTT

size: NA
V: TRBV19
D: TRBD1
J: TRBJ2-7
CDR3: CASSFTGGRNEQYF
DNA: TGTGCCAGTAGTTTCACAGGGGGTCGGAACGAGCAGTACTTC

size: NA
V: TRBV27
D: NA
J: TRBJ2-6
CDR3: CASSLWSGGANVLTF
DNA: TGTGCCAGCAGTTTATGGTCGGGGGGGGCCAACGTCCTGACTTTC

size: NA
V: TRBV7-2
D: TRBD1
J: TRBJ1-3
CDR3: CASSRDRAAGNTIYF
DNA: TGTGCCAGCAGCCGGGACAGGGCGGCTGGAAACACCATATATTTT

size: NA
V: TRBV5-8
D: TRBD2
J: TRBJ2-3
CDR3: CASSLGGLGRVDTQYF
DNA: TGTGCCAGCAGCTTGGGGGGACTAGGTCGCGTAGATACGCAGTATTTT

size: NA
V: TRBV7-9
D: TRBD1
J: TRBJ2-1
CDR3: CASGGQSSYNEQFF
DNA: TGTGCCAGCGGGGGACAGAGCTCCTACAATGAGCAGTTCTTC

size: NA
V: TRBV4-1
D: TRBD2
J: TRBJ2-2
CDR3: CASSQGGLAGQGTGELFF
DNA: TGCGCCAGCAGCCAAGGGGGACTAGCGGGCCAGGGTACCGGGGAGCTGTTTTTT

size: NA
V: TRBV5-1
D: TRBD1
J: TRBJ1-6
CDR3: CASSPNLPGTANSPLHF
DNA: TGCGCCAGCAGCCCCAACCTCCCCGGGACAGCTAATTCACCCCTCCACTTT

size: NA
V: TRBV5-1
D: TRBD1
J: TRBJ2-7
CDR3: CASRAGTGTWEQYF
DNA: TGCGCCAGCAGGGCCGGGACAGGGACATGGGAGCAGTACTTC

size: NA
V: TRBV3-1/TRBV3-2
D: TRBD1
J: TRBJ2-7
CDR3: CASSQDPRTGTWYEQYF
DNA: TGTGCCAGCAGCCAAGATCCCCGGACAGGGACATGGTACGAGCAGTACTTC

size: NA
V: TRBV5-1
D: TRBD1
J: TRBJ2-2
CDR3: CASSFTGQGNGELFF
DNA: TGCGCCAGCAGCTTCACGGGACAGGGAAACGGGGAGCTGTTTTTT

size: NA
V: TRBV28
D: TRBD1
J: TRBJ2-7
CDR3: CASSIPGTGSEQYF
DNA: TGTGCCAGCAGTATACCTGGGACAGGGTCCGAGCAGTACTTC

size: NA
V: TRBV19
D: TRBD1
J: TRBJ2-7
CDR3: CASSRQGLSYEQYF
DNA: TGTGCCAGTAGTCGACAGGGGCTCTCCTACGAGCAGTACTTC

size: NA
V: TRBV11-2
D: NA
J: TRBJ2-1
CDR3: CASSSANSGNEQFF
DNA: TGTGCCAGCAGCTCTGCGAATAGCGGCAATGAGCAGTTCTTC

size: NA
V: TRBV19
D: TRBD2
J: TRBJ2-3
CDR3: CASSMFAGGISDTQYF
DNA: TGTGCCAGTAGTATGTTCGCGGGAGGGATATCAGATACGCAGTATTTT

size: NA
V: TRBV11-2
D: NA
J: TRBJ1-3
CDR3: CASSRYPGGNIENTIYF
DNA: TGTGCCAGCAGCCGGTATCCCGGGGGGAACATTGAAAACACCATATATTTT

size: NA
V: TRBV6-5
D: TRBD1
J: TRBJ1-5
CDR3: CASIWTGSNQPQHF
DNA: TGTGCCAGCATCTGGACAGGGTCCAATCAGCCCCAGCATTTT

size: NA
V: TRBV27
D: TRBD1
J: TRBJ2-5
CDR3: CASRQTGPRGETQYF
DNA: TGTGCCAGCAGACAGACAGGGCCAAGGGGGGAGACCCAGTACTTC

size: NA
V: TRBV27
D: NA
J: TRBJ1-5
CDR3: CASSPRGDRFSNQPQHF
DNA: TGTGCCAGCAGTCCAAGGGGCGACAGGTTTAGCAATCAGCCCCAGCATTTT

size: NA
V: TRBV28
D: TRBD1
J: TRBJ1-2
CDR3: CASITTGANYGYTF
DNA: TGTGCCAGCATTACCACAGGGGCCAACTATGGCTACACCTTC